Sequencing of this T cell receptor beta chain was carried out in a study of monozygotic twins with inflammatory bowel disease. Overall study results and limits: The data gave no support to a single strong IBD-associated signal or clonotype. IBD-affected twins scored below their healthy co-twins in TCRbeta diversity (inverse Simpson).

Note on this clonotype: Its antigen remains unidentified.

The RNA usage for each TCR library was approximately 4,000 ng of total RNA. Making cDNA involved eight separate reactions per sample. One entry per CDR3 protein, without DNA, is what TCRdb gives after re-calling the 5' RACE reads. The sample's table shows about 380,000 distinct CDR3 sequences. CDR1 and CDR2 (germline): MNHNS, SASEGT. This CDR3 has 14 amino acids. Sequencing used blood. This chain uses TRBV6-1 with TRBJ2-7; TCRdb's D call, TRBD1, is unchecked because there is no DNA. The clonotype was recovered from a human donor with ulcerative colitis or Crohn's disease, or a healthy co-twin of an affected twin (not recorded which). The chain's CDR3 is CASSPGTGVYEQYF.